The sequence of this TCR beta chain was determined in a study of Ad26.COV2.S vaccination and SARS-CoV-2 variants. Study findings and constraints: There was reportedly substantial breadth in spike-specific CD8+ and CD4+ T cell responses after vaccination.

Turning to this clone: Its specificity is not known.

Between the trimmed V and J ends, which lost 4 bases and 6 bases, there was a span of 21 bases. The CDR3 consists of 16 residues. Germline lookup yields CDR1 KGHSY and CDR2 FQNENV. Assay: immunoSEQ multiplex PCR; the TCRdb copy retains only in-frame clones and omits some. This sample has hundreds of thousands of clones, with 92% found just once. The source was peripheral blood, collected after recovery from COVID-19. The TCR originated in a human donor who had recovered from COVID-19. This sequence joins TRBV16 and TRBJ1-2; no reliable D call. CDR3 amino acids: CASSRGPILPFDGYTF. In DNA form, the CDR3 reads TGTGCCAGCAGCCGAGGACCGATACTCCCCTTTGATGGCTACACCTTC. The full variable domain, in which reference TRBV16 and TRBJ1-2 provide the parts outside the CDR3, is GEEVAQTPKHLVRGEGQKAKLYCAPIKGHSYVFWYQQVLKNEFKFLISFQNENVFDETGMPKERFSAKCLPNSPCSLEIQATKLEDSAVYFCASSRGPILPFDGYTFGSGTRLTVV.